One sample yielded the 3 T cell receptor beta chains listed below, sequenced in a study of shared clonotypes between healthy human individuals. The table came from immunoSEQ multiplex PCR; TCRdb's copy has only in-frame clones and leaves some out. The repertoire has roughly 1,500,000 clones, approximately 98.5% of them found once; the top ten carry under 0.45%. The sample taken for sequencing was naive CD4+ T cells sorted from blood. The subset: CD45RA+ positively selected. The receptors stem from a man in his thirties or forties in good health.

As regards this clone: The same CDR3 is also encoded by other DNA sequences in this sample. The V and J genes are TRBV19 and TRBJ2-3, with 12 bases identical to TRBD2. V lost 4 bases to trimming and J lost 0 bases; unmatched junction nucleotides: 2. CDR1 and CDR2 (germline): LNHDA, SQIVND (reference sequence). CDR3 length equals 16 residues. In DNA form, the CDR3 reads TGTGCCAGTAGTACCCTAGCGGGAGGGAGCACAGATACGCAGTATTTT. This sequence encodes CASSTLAGGSTDTQYF.

The chain employs TRBV19 and TRBJ2-2; D is unresolved. The CDR3 sequence is 13 residues long. V was clipped by 1 base and J by 5 bases, with 5 bases between them. In germline, CDR1 is LNHDA, CDR2 SQIVND (reference sequence). CDR3 residues: CASSIVPTGELFF. The CDR3 nucleotides read TGTGCCAGTAGTATAGTTCCAACCGGGGAGCTGTTTTTT.

The chain is built from TRBV7-9 and TRBJ2-3, with 8 bases lining up with TRBD2. After removal of 9 bases from V and 2 bases from J, the junction contained 10 bases not matched to a gene. The CDR3 is made up of 15 amino acids. In germline, CDR1 is SEHNR, CDR2 FQNEAQ (reference sequence). The DNA for the CDR3 is TGTGCCAGTCCCGGGGGGGCCCCCAACACAGATACGCAGTATTTT. As protein: CASPGGAPNTDTQYF.